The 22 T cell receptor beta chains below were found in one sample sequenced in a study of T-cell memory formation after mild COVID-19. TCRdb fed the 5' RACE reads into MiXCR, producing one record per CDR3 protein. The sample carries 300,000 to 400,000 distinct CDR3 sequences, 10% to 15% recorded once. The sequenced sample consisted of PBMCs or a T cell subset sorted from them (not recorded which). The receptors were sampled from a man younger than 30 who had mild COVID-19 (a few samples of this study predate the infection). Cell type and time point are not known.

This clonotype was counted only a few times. The CDR3 region has the DNA TGCGCCAGCAGCCTAATAGGACAGGGAAGCACCGGGGAGCTGTTTTTT. Its protein product is CASSLIGQGSTGELFF. V usage is TRBV5-1 and J usage is TRBJ2-2; 8 nucleotides line up with TRBD1. V dropped 4 bases and J dropped 4; count of bases not matched to a gene: 9. CDR1 SGHRS and CDR2 YFSETQ come from the germline V gene. This CDR3 is 16 amino acids long.

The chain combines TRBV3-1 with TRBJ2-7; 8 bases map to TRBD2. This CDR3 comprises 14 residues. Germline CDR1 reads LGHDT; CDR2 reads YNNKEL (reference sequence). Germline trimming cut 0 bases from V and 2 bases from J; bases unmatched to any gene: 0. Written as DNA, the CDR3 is TGTGCCAGCAGCCAAGATAGCGGGGCCTACGAGCAGTACTTC. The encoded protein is CASSQDSGAYEQYF.

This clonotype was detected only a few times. The CDR3 sequence: CSVERESYNEQFF. The CDR3 nucleotides read TGCAGCGTTGAGCGGGAGTCCTACAATGAGCAGTTCTTC. The V call is TRBV29-1, the J call TRBJ2-1, with 7 positions matching TRBD2. Trimming cost V 3 bases and J 1 base; bases outside gene matches: 0. Germline CDR1 is SQVTM and CDR2 is ANQGSEA. The CDR3 consists of 13 residues.

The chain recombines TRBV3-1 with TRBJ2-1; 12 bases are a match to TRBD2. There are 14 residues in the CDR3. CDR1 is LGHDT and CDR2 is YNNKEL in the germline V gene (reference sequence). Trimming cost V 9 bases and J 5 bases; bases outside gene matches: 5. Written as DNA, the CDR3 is TGTGCCAGTGGGGGACTAGCGGGTAACAATGAGCAGTTCTTC. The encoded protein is CASGGLAGNNEQFF.

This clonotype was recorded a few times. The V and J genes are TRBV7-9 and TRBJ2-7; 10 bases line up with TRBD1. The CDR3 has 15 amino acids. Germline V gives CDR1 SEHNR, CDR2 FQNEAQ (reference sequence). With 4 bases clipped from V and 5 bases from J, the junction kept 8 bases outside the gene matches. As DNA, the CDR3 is TGTGCCAGCAGCTCCGGTCCCGGGACAGGGGACGAGCAGTACTTC. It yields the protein CASSSGPGTGDEQYF. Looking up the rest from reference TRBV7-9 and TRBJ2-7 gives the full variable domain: DTGVSQNPRHKITKRGQNVTFRCDPISEHNRLYWYRQTLGQGPEFLTYFQNEAQLEKSRLLSDRFSAERPKGSFSTLEIQRTEQGDSAMYLCASSSGPGTGDEQYFGPGTRLTVT.

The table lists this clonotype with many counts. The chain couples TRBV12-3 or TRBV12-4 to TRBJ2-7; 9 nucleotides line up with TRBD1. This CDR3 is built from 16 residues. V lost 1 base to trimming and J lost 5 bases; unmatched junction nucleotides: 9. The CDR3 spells CASSLDGTGGNDEQYV. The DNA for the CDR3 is TGTGCCAGCAGTTTAGATGGTACAGGGGGCAACGACGAGCAGTACGTC.

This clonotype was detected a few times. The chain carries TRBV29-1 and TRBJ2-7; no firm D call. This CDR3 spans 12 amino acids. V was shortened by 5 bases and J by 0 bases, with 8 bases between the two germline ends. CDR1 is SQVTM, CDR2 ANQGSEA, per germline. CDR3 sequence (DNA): TGCAGCGTTCTGGACGCCTCCTACGAGCAGTACGTC. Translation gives CSVLDASYEQYV.

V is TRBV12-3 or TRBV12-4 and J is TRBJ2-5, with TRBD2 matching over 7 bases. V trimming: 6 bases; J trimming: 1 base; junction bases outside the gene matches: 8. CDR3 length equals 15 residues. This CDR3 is CASSLRGDLQETQYF. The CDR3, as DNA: TGTGCCAGCAGCCTCCGGGGGGATCTCCAAGAGACCCAGTACTTC.

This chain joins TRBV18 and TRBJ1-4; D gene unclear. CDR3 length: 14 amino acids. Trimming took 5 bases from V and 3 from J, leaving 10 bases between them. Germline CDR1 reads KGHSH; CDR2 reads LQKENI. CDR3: CASSTVFANEKLFF. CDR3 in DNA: TGTGCCAGCTCAACCGTATTCGCTAATGAAAAACTGTTTTTT.

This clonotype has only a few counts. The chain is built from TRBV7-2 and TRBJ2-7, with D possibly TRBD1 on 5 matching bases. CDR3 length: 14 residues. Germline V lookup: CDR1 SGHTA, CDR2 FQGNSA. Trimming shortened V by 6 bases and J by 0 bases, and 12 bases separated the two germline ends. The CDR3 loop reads CASRPDSNSYEQYF. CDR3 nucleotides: TGTGCCAGCAGACCCGACAGCAACTCCTACGAGCAGTACTTC. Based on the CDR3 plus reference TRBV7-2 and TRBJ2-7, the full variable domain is GAGVSQSPSNKVTEKGKDVELRCDPISGHTALYWYRQSLGQGLEFLIYFQGNSAPDKSGLPSDRFSAERTGGSVSTLTIQRTQQEDSAVYLCASRPDSNSYEQYFGPGTRLTVT.

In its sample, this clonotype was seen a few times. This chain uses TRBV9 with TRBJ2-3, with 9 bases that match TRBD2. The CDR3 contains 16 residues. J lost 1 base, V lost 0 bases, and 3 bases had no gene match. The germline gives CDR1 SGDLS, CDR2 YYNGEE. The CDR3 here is CASSVGWTSGTDTQYF. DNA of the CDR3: TGTGCCAGCAGCGTAGGGTGGACTAGCGGCACAGATACGCAGTATTTT.

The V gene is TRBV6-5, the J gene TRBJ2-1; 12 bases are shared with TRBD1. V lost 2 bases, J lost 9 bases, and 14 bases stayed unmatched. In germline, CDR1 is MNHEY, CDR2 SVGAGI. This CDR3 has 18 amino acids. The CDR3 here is CASSYLSQGQGAGLEQFF. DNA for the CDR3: TGTGCCAGCAGTTACCTTTCCCAGGGACAGGGGGCAGGGCTTGAGCAGTTCTTC.

In DNA form, the CDR3 reads TGTGCCAGCAGCCCGGGACAGGGAAGTGGGCGACAGACCCAGTACTTC. It is translated as CASSPGQGSGRQTQYF. The chain couples TRBV5-6 to TRBJ2-5; 9 bases line up with TRBD1. The CDR3 is 16 residues long. Trimming cost V 4 bases and J 6 bases; bases outside gene matches: 13. Germline CDR1 reads SGHDT; CDR2 reads YYEEEE.

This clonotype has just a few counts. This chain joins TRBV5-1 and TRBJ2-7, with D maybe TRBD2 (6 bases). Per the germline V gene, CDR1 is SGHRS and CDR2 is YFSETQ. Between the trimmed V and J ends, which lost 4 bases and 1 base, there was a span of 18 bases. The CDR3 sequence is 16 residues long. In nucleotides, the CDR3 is TGCGCCAGCAGCCCCGAGGGCGGGACGGCGTCCTACGAGCAGTACTTC. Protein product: CASSPEGGTASYEQYF.

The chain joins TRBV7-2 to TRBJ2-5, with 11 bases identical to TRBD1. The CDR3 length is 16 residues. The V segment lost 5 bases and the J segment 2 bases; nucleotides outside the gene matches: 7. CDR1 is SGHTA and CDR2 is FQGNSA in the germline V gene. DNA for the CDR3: TGTGCCAGCAGCCCTGGGGACAGGGGGTTTCAAGAGACCCAGTACTTC. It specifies CASSPGDRGFQETQYF. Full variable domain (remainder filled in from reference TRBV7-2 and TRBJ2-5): GAGVSQSPSNKVTEKGKDVELRCDPISGHTALYWYRQSLGQGLEFLIYFQGNSAPDKSGLPSDRFSAERTGGSVSTLTIQRTQQEDSAVYLCASSPGDRGFQETQYFGPGTRLLVL.

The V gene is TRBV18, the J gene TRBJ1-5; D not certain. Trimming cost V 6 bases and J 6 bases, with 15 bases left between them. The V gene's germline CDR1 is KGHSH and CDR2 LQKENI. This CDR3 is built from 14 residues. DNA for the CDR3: TGTGCCAGCTCTTCTCTATCGGAGGTTCAGCCCCAGCATTTT. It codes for CASSSLSEVQPQHF.

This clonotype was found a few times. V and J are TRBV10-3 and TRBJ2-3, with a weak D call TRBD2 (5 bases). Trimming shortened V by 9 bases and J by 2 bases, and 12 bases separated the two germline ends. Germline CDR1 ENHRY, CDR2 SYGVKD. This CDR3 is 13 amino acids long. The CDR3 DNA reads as TGTGCCATTATCGACGGGAACACAGATACGCAGTATTTT. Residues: CAIIDGNTDTQYF.

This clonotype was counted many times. CDR3 residues: CASRHTGTEQYV. Written as DNA, the CDR3 is TGTGCCAGCAGACATACAGGGACCGAGCAGTACGTC. The chain joins TRBV6-5 to TRBJ2-7; the D gene is possibly TRBD1 (6 bases). The CDR3 contains 12 residues. V lost 6 bases to trimming and J lost 6 bases, with 12 bases between them. Germline CDR1 MNHEY, CDR2 SVGAGI.

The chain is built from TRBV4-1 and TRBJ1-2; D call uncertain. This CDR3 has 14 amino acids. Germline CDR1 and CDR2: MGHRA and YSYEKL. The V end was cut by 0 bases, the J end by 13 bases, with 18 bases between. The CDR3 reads CASSQDPSSMAFTF. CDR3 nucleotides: TGCGCCAGCAGCCAAGACCCGAGTTCTATGGCTTTCACCTTC.

As DNA, the CDR3 is TGTGCCAGCTCGGGGGGACAATTTGCTTCACCCCTCCACTTT. Translated: CASSGGQFASPLHF. This chain joins TRBV2 and TRBJ1-6, with D perhaps TRBD1 (6 bases). CDR1 is SNHLY and CDR2 is FYNNEI in the germline V gene. The CDR3 contains 14 residues. The V end was cut by 8 bases, the J end by 9 bases, with 17 bases between.

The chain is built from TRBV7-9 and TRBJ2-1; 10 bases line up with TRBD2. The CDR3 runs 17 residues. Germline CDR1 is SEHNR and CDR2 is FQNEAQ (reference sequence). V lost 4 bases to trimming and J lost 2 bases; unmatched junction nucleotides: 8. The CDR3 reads CASSSNRLAGAYNEQFF. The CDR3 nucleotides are TGTGCCAGCAGCTCCAACCGGCTAGCGGGGGCCTACAATGAGCAGTTCTTC.

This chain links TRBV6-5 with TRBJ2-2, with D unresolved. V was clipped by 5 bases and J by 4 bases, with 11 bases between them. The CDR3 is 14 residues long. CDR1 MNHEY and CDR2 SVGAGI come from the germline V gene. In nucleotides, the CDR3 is TGTGCCAGCAGTGAGTTGTGGCGCACCGGGGAGCTGTTTTTT. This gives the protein CASSELWRTGELFF.